This T cell receptor beta chain was retrieved from a study of cytomegalovirus exposure and HLA in healthy donors. Findings of the study overall: Most TCR sequences showed up rarely, but some public TCRs showed up in many donors. Roughly uniform sequencing depth across donors was assumed, possibly incorrectly. The study reported that TCR beta sequences accurately predicted HLA-A and HLA-B alleles in most subjects.

Note on this clone: Its specificity is unknown.

In the PCR, 60 Vbeta and 13 Jbeta primers were used. Assay: immunoSEQ multiplex PCR; the TCRdb copy retains only in-frame clones and omits some. The sample carries approximately 100,000 clones, around 82% recorded once. The TCR sequence derives from a woman in her forties or fifties in good health and CMV-seropositive. Sequencing used PBMCs.

The CDR3 sequence: CASSVRTGSSYGYTF. The CDR3 DNA sequence: TGTGCCAGCAGTGTAAGGACAGGGAGTAGCTATGGCTACACCTTC. The chain carries TRBV6-4 and TRBJ1-2; 8 bases agree with TRBD1. The germline V gene has CDR1 MRHNA and CDR2 SNTAGT. The V segment lost 4 bases and the J segment 4 bases; nucleotides outside the gene matches: 8. CDR3 length equals 15 residues.